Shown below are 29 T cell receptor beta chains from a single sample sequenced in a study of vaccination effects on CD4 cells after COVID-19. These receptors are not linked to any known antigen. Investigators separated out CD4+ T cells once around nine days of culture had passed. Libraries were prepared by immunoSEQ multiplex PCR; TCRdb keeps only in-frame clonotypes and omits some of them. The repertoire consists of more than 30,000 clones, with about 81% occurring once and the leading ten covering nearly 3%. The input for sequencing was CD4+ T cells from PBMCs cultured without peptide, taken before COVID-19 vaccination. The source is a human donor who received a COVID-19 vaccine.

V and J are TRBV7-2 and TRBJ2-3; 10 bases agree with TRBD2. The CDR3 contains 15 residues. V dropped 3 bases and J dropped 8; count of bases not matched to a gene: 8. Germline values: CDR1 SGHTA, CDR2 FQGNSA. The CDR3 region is CASSFDVLAGTTQYF. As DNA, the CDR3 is TGTGCCAGCAGCTTCGACGTACTAGCGGGGACTACGCAGTATTTT.

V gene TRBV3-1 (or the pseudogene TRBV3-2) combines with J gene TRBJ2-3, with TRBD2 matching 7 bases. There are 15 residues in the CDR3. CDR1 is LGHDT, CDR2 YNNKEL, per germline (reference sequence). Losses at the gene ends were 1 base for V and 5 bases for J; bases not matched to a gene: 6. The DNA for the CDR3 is TGTGCCAGCAGCCAAGTCGCGGGGGTAATAGATACGCAGTATTTT. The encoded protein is CASSQVAGVIDTQYF.

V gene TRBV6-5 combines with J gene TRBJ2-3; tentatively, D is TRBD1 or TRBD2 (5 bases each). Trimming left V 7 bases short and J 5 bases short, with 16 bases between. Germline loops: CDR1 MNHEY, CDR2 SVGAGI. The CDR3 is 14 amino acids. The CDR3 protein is CASKGPPIGDTQYF. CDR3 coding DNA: TGTGCCAGCAAGGGACCCCCAATCGGAGATACGCAGTATTTT.

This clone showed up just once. CDR3 DNA sequence: TGTGCCAGCACCAAGGGATGGGGGAATGAAAAACTGTTTTTT. Amino acid sequence: CASTKGWGNEKLFF. The chain combines TRBV6-5 with TRBJ1-4; perhaps TRBD1 as D (5 bases). This CDR3 spans 14 amino acids. V was pared by 7 bases and J by 5 bases, with 14 bases between. Germline values: CDR1 MNHEY, CDR2 SVGAGI.

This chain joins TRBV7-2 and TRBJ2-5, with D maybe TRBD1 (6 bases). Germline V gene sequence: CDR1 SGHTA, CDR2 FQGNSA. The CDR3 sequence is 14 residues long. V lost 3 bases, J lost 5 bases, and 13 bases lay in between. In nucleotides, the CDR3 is TGTGCCAGCAGCTTTGTTCTGGGGGCTGAGACCCAGTACTTC. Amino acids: CASSFVLGAETQYF.

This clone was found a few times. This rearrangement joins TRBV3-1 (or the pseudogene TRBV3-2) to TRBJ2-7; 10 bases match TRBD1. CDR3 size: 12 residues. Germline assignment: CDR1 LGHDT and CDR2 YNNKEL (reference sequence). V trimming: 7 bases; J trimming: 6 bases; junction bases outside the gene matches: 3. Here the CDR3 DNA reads TGTGCCAGCAAGGGACAGGGGAGCGAGCAGTACGTC. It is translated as CASKGQGSEQYV.

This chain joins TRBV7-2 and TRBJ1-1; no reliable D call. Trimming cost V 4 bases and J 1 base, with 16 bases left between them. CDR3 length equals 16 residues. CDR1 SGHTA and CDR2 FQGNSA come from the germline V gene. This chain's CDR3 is CASSSVYGVKNTEAFF. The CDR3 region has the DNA TGTGCCAGCAGCTCTGTTTATGGGGTCAAGAACACTGAAGCTTTCTTT.

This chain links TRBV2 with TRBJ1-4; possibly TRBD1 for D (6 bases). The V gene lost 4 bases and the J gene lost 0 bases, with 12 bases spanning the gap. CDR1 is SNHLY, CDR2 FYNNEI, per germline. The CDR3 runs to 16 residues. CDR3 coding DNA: TGTGCCAGCAGTGGGACAGCCATTGCAACTAATGAAAAACTGTTTTTT. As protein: CASSGTAIATNEKLFF.

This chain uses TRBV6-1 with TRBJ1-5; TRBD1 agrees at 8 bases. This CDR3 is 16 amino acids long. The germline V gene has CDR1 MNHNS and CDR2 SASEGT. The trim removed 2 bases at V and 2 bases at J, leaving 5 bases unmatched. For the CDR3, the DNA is TGTGCCAGCAGTGAATACAGGGGGAATGGCAATCAGCCCCAGCATTTT. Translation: CASSEYRGNGNQPQHF.

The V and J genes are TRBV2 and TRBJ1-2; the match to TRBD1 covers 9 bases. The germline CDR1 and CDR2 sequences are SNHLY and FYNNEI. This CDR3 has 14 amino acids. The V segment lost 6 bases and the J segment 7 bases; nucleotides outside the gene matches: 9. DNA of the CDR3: TGTGCCAGCAGGGACAGGGGCGGAGGAGGTGGCTACACCTTC. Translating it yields CASRDRGGGGGYTF.

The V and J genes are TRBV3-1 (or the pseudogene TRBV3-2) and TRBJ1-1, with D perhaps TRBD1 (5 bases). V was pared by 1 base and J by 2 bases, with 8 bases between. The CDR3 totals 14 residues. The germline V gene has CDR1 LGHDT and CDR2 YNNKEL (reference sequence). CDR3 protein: CASSQGDGNTEAFF. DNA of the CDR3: TGTGCCAGCAGCCAAGGGGACGGTAACACTGAAGCTTTCTTT.

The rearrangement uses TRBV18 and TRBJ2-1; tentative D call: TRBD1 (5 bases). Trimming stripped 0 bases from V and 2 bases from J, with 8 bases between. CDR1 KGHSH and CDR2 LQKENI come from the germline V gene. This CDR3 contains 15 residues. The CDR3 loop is CASSPPDRPYNEQFF. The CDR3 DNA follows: TGTGCCAGCTCACCACCTGACAGACCCTACAATGAGCAGTTCTTC.

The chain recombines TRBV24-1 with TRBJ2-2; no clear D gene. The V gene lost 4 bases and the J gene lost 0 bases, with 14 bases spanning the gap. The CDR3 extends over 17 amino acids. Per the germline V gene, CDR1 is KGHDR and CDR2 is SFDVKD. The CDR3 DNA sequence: TGTGCCACCAGTGACCCCGGACGGACCGCGAACACCGGGGAGCTGTTTTTT. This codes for CATSDPGRTANTGELFF.

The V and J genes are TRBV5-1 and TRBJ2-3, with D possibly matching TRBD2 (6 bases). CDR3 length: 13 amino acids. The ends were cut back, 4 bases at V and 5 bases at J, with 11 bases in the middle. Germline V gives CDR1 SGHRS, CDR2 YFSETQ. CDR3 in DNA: TGCGCCAGCAGCCAGACTAGAGAAGATACGCAGTATTTT. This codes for CASSQTREDTQYF.

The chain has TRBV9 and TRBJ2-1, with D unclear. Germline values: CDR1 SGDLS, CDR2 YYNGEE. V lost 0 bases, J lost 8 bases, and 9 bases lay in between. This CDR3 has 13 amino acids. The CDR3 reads CASSVEVRYEQFF. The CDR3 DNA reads TGTGCCAGCAGCGTAGAGGTGAGATATGAGCAGTTCTTC.

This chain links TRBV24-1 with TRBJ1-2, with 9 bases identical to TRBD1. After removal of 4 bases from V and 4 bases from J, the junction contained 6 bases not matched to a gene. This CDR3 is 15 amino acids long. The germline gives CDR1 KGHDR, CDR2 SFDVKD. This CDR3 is CATSDSGTGTYGYTF. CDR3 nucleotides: TGTGCCACCAGTGACTCCGGGACAGGGACCTATGGCTACACCTTC.

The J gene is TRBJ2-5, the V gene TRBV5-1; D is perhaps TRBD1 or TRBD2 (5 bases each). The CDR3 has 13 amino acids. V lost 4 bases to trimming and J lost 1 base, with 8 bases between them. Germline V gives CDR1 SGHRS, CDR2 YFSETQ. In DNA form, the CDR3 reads TGCGCCAGCAGCGGGGGAATCCAAGAGACCCAGTACTTC. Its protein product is CASSGGIQETQYF.

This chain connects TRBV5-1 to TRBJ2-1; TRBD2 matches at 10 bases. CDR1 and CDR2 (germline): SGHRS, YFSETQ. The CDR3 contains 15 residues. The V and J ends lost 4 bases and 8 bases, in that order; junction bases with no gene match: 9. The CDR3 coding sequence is TGCGCCAGCAGCCTAACCGGGACTAGCGTGGATGAGCAGTTCTTC. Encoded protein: CASSLTGTSVDEQFF.

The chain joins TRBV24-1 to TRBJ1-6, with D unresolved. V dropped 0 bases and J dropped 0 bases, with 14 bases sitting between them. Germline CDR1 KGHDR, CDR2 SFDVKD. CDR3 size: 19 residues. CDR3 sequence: CATSDLGRAESSYNSPLHF. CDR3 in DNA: TGTGCCACCAGTGATTTGGGGAGGGCGGAGAGCTCCTATAATTCACCCCTCCACTTT.

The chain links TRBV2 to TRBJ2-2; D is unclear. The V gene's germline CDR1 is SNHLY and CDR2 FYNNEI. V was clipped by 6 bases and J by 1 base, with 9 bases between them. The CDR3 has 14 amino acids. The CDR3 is CASRGGLNTGELFF. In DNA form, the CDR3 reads TGTGCCAGCAGGGGCGGATTGAACACCGGGGAGCTGTTTTTT.

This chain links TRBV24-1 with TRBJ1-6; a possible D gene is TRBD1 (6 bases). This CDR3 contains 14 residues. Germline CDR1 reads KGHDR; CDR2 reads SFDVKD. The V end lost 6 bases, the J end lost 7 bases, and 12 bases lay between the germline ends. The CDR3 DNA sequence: TGTGCCACCAGTAGGGGGACATCGAATTCACCCCTCCACTTT. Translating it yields CATSRGTSNSPLHF.

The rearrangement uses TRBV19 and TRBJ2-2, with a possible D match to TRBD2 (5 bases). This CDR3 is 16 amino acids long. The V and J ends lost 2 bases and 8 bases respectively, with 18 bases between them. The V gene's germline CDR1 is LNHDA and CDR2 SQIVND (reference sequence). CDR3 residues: CASSITQRGRSGELFF. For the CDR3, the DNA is TGTGCCAGTAGTATAACCCAACGGGGAAGGAGTGGGGAGCTGTTTTTT.

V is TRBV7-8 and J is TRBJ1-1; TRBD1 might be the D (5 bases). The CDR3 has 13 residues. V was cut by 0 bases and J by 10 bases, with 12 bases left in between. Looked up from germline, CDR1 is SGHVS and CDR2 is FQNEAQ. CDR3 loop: CASSLAGLTVAFF. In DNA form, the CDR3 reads TGTGCCAGCAGCTTAGCGGGACTCACGGTAGCTTTCTTT.

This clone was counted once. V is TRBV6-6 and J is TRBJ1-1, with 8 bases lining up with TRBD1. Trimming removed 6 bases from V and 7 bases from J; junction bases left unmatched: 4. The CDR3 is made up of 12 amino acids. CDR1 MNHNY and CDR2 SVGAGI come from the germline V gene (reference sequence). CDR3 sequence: CASRTDRVEAFF. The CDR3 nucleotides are TGTGCCAGCAGAACGGACAGGGTTGAAGCTTTCTTT.

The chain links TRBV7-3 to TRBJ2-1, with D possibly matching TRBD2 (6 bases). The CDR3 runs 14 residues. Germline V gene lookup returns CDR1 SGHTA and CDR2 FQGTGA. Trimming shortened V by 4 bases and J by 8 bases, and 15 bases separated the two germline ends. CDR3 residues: CASSSLGTGDEQFF. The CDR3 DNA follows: TGTGCCAGCAGCTCCCTGGGTACGGGGGATGAGCAGTTCTTC.

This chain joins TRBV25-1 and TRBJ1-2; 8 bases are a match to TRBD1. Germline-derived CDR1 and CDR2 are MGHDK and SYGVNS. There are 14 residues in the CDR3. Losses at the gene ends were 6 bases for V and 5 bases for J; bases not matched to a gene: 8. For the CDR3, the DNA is TGTGCCAGCAGCGGAACAGGGGGAGGTTATGGCTACACCTTC. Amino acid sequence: CASSGTGGGYGYTF.

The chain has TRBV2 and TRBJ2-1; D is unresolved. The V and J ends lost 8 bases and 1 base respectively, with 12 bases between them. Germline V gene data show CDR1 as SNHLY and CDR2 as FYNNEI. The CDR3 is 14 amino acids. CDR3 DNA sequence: TGTGCCAGCTTTTCTCAAGGGTCCTACAATGAGCAGTTCTTC. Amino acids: CASFSQGSYNEQFF.

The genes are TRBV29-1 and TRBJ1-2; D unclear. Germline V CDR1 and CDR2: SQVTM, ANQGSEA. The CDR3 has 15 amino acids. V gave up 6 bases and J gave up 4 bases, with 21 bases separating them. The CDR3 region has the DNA TGCAGCGTCGACACCAGTATAGCCGCTAGCTATGGCTACACCTTC. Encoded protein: CSVDTSIAASYGYTF. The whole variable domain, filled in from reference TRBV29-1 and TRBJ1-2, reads SAVISQKPSRDICQRGTSLTIQCQVDSQVTMMFWYRQQPGQSLTLIATANQGSEATYESGFVIDKFPISRPNLTFSTLTVSNMSPEDSSIYLCSVDTSIAASYGYTFGSGTRLTVV.

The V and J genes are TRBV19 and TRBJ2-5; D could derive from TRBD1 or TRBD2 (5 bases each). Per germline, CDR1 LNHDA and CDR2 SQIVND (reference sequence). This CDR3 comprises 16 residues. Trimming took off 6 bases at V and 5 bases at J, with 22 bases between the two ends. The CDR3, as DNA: TGTGCCAGTAGCGATGGTGGGGGTCGATCGGGGGAGACCCAGTACTTC. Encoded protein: CASSDGGGRSGETQYF. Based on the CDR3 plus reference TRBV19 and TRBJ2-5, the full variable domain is DGGITQSPKYLFRKEGQNVTLSCEQNLNHDAMYWYRQDPGQGLRLIYYSQIVNDFQKGDIAEGYSVSREKKESFPLTVTSAQKNPTAFYLCASSDGGGRSGETQYFGPGTRLLVL.